This T cell receptor beta chain was obtained from a study of identical twins (TCRdb year 2016). Background on the whole study: To test whether fetal clonotypes persist, the study used deep sequencing on TCR alpha and beta repertoires from monozygotic twins, unrelated adults of various ages, and cord blood. To rule out contamination, the twin experiments were replicated at different times with different library preparation protocols. The research as a whole found: Invariant T cells such as MAIT and iNKT could partly confound zero-insertion analyses, although diverse VJ usage argued against such confounding for most clonotypes. Compared with coincidental sharing between unrelated individuals, out-of-frame TCR alpha sequences shared between twins showed an excess of sequences with low generation probability. Out-of-frame TCR alpha sharing in monozygotic twins was systematically underestimated by recombination models, whereas sharing between unrelated individuals was in agreement with the recombination models. Conclusions relied on cross-sectional statistical analysis, since the same donors could not be followed over many years. In beta out-of-frame sequences, excess twin sharing was weaker, because having fewer shared sequences lowered the signal-to-noise ratio. Fewer insertions were carried by abundant cord blood beta clonotypes; a weaker similar trend was observed in young adult naive repertoires, while no such trend was observed in memory repertoires.

The junction shows trimming of 6 bases on V and 3 bases on J, and the gene matches do not reach 6 bases of it. CDR1 and CDR2 are read off the germline V gene as SNHLY and FYNNEI. The CDR3 spans 15 residues, from the cysteine through the phenylalanine. Left in the record is the CDR3 DNA by itself, 45 bases read in frame from the first base. The library was obtained by 5' RACE. TCRdb names Illumina HiSeq 2000 as the instrument used. A universal primer binding site was introduced by template switching, and a unique molecular identifier was present in the final cDNA, enabling accurate counting of TCR cDNA molecules. First-strand cDNA for TCR alpha and beta chains was synthesized from specific primers in the conserved constant-segment region. To control for contamination, every cDNA library carried two barcodes: a SMART-Mk sample barcode plus Illumina barcodes. Two successive PCR steps introduced TruSeq adapter sequences along with Illumina sample barcodes. The Illumina HiSeq platform was used with custom primers to sequence TCR alpha and beta cDNA libraries. The original methods were these. Unique molecular identifiers were extracted from raw reads with MiGEC, and CDR3 positions were determined with MiXCR. For each individual, recombination models were inferred using an EM algorithm with the repgenHMM and IGoR tools. Shared clonotype analysis was performed with the tcR package in R, normalizing sharing by the product of cloneset sizes. To study raw recombination without the effects of thymic and clonal selection, out-of-frame nonproductive sequences were analyzed. Starting from the raw public reads, TCRdb applied fastp trimming at Q25, assembled clones with MiXCR and retained in-frame beta chains. Identical CDR3 protein sequences are pooled into one entry, listed with their most common genes and DNA. TCRdb's processing, not the authors' own work, is the source of the V and J calls. For this sample there are hundreds of thousands of distinct CDR3 sequences; under 9% appear just once. Clones ranked in the top ten supply 2% to 2.5% of the sample.

Only healthy Caucasian donors were included. The twin cohort comprised three pairs of female monozygotic twins, all aged roughly 18 to 30 years. Using Miltenyi CD45RO+ enrichment and human naive T-cell isolation kits, memory (CD45RO+) and naive T cells were isolated from PBMC. This clonotype has a handful of counts. Its cognate antigen has yet to be identified. No base quality information exists; no much larger clone differs at one position. In addition, the sample was reused for a study of yellow fever vaccine responses in identical twins. As that second study puts it: According to the authors, in identical twins the way T cells responded to vaccination appeared partly convergent and partly personalized. In the study, vaccine-responding T cell clones were precisely tracked in identical twins.

The source material was memory (CD45RO+) T cells sorted from blood. The cell subset or site label on this specimen signifies: CD45RO+ enriched T cells. The rearrangement joined TRBV2 to TRBJ1-5; the central 9 bases match TRBD1. The clonotype originates from a woman under 30 in good health. CDR3 reads: CASSLGQGPNQPQHF. Here is the DNA: TGTGCCAGCAGCTTAGGACAGGGGCCCAATCAGCCCCAGCATTTT.